This T cell receptor (beta chain) appears in the sequencing data of a study of shared clonotypes between healthy human individuals. Measured with immunoSEQ multiplex PCR; TCRdb has only the in-frame clones, and not every one. The sample yields 1.4 million to 1.5 million clones, more than 95% seen once. This CDR3 contains 12 residues. V gave up 7 bases and J gave up 1 base, with 7 bases separating them. Germline assignment: CDR1 SQVTM and CDR2 ANQGSEA. General study points: Richness estimates generally favored naive over memory subsets.

As to this clone: No antigen is known for it.

The receptor's source is a man aged 25-45 years in good health. Sequences were obtained from naive CD4+ T cells sorted from blood. Subset specified: CD45RA+ positively selected. The chain joins TRBV29-1 to TRBJ2-2; D gene unclear. The CDR3 sequence: CSGRRNTGELFF. CDR3 nucleotides: TGCAGCGGGCGACGGAACACCGGGGAGCTGTTTTTT.